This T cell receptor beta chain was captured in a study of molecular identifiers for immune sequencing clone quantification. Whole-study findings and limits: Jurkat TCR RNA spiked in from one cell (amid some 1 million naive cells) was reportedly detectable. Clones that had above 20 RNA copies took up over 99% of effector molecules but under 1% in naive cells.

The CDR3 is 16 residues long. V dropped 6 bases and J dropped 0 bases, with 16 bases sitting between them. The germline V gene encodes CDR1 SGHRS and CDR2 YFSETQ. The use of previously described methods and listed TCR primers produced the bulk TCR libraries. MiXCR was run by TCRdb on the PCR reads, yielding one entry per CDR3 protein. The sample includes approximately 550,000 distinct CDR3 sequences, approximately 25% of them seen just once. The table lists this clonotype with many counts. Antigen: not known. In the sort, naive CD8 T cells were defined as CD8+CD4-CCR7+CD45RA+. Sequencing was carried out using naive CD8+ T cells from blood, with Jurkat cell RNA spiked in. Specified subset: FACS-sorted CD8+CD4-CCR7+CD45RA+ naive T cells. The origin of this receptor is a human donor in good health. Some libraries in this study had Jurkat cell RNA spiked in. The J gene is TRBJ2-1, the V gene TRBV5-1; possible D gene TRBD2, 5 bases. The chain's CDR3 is CASIPTLGSSYNEQFF. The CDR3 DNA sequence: TGCGCCAGCATCCCCACGCTTGGGAGCTCCTACAATGAGCAGTTCTTC.